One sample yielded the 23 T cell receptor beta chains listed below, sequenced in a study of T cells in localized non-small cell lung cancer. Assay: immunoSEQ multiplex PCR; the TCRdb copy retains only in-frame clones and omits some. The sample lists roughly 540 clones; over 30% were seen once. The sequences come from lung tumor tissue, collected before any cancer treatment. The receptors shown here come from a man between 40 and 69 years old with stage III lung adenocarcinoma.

CDR3 sequence (DNA): TGTGCCAGCTCACCTACGACAGAACCGTATTCACCCCTCCACTTT. This translates into CASSPTTEPYSPLHF. The chain has TRBV18 and TRBJ1-6, with a tentative D call TRBD1 (5 bases). Trimming took off 3 bases at V and 8 bases at J, with 14 bases between the two ends. The CDR3 runs 15 residues. In germline, CDR1 is KGHSH, CDR2 LQKENI.

CDR3 protein: CASAQGAPITEAFF. The CDR3 DNA follows: TGTGCCAGCGCTCAGGGGGCACCTATCACTGAAGCTTTCTTT. This chain connects TRBV19 to TRBJ1-1, with 8 nucleotides matching TRBD1. CDR3 length: 14 residues. J lost 4 bases, V lost 9 bases, and 10 bases had no gene match. Germline assignment: CDR1 LNHDA and CDR2 SQIVND (reference sequence).

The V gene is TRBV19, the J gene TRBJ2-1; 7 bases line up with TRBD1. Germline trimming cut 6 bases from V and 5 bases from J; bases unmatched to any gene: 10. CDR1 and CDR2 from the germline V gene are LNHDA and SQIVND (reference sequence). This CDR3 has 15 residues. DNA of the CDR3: TGTGCCAGTAGGTTGGGACAGCAAAAGAACAATGAGCAGTTCTTC. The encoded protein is CASRLGQQKNNEQFF.

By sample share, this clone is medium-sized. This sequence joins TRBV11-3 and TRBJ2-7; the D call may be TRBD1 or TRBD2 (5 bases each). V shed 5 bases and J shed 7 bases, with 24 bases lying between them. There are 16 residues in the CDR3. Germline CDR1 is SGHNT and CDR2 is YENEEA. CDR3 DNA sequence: TGTGCCAGCAGCCCCAGGGACCCCCGGAAAGGAACGGAGCAGTACTTC. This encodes CASSPRDPRKGTEQYF. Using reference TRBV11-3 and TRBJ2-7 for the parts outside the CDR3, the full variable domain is EAGVVQSPRYKIIEKKQPVAFWCNPISGHNTLYWYLQNLGQGPELLIRYENEEAVDDSQLPKDRFSAERLKGVDSTLKIQPAELGDSAVYLCASSPRDPRKGTEQYFGPGTRLTVT.

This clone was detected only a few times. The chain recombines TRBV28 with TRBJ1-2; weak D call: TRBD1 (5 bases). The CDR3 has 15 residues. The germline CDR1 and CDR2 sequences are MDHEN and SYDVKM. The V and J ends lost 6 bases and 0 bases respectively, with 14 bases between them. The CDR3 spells CASSPPGGANYGYTF. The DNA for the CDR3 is TGTGCCAGCAGCCCCCCCGGGGGAGCTAACTATGGCTACACCTTC.

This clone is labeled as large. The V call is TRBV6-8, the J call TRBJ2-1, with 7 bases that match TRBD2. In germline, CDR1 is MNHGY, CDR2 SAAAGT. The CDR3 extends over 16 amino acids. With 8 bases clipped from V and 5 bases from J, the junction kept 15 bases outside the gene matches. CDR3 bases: TGTGCCAGCCGACTGCTAGCGGAAGGGCTCCACAATGAGCAGTTCTTC. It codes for CASRLLAEGLHNEQFF.

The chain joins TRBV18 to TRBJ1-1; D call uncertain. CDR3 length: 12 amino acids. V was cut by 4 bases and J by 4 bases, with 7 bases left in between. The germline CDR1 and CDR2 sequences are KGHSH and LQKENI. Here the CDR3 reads CASSRSGTEAFF. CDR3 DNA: TGTGCCAGCTCACGGTCTGGCACTGAAGCTTTCTTT.

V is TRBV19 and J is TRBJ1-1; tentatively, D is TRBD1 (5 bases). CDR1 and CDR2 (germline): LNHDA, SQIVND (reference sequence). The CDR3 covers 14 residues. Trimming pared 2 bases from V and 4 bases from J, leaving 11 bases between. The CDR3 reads CASSISEGRTEAFF. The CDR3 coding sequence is TGTGCCAGTAGTATATCGGAGGGGCGCACTGAAGCTTTCTTT.

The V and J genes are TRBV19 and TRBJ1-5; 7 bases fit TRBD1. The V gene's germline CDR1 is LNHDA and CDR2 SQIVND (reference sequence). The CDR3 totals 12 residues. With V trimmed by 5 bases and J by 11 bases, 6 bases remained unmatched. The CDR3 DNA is TGTGCCAGTAGTGTCTCAGGGGGGGCCCAGCATTTT. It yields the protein CASSVSGGAQHF.

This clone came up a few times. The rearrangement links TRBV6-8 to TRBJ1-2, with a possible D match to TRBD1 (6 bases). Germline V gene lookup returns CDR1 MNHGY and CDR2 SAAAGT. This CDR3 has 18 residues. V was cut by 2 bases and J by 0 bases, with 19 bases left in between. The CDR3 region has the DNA TGTGCCAGCAGTTACGTCCGAAAAAGTGGACAGACTAACTATGGCTACACCTTC. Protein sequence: CASSYVRKSGQTNYGYTF.

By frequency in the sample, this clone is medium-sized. This CDR3 is CASSLDWAMNTEAFF. The CDR3 coding sequence is TGTGCCAGCAGCTTAGATTGGGCCATGAACACTGAAGCTTTCTTT. V gene TRBV11-3 combines with J gene TRBJ1-1; no clear D. The CDR3 has 15 amino acids. Germline values: CDR1 SGHNT, CDR2 YENEEA. Trimming took off 0 bases at V and 0 bases at J, with 8 bases between the two ends. The complete variable domain, with remaining parts taken from reference TRBV11-3 and TRBJ1-1, reads EAGVVQSPRYKIIEKKQPVAFWCNPISGHNTLYWYLQNLGQGPELLIRYENEEAVDDSQLPKDRFSAERLKGVDSTLKIQPAELGDSAVYLCASSLDWAMNTEAFFGQGTRLTVV.

The CDR3 loop is CASSLGGGRETQYF. The CDR3 nucleotides are TGTGCCAGCAGCTTAGGCGGAGGTCGGGAGACCCAGTACTTC. The chain has TRBV11-3 and TRBJ2-5; a possible D gene is TRBD2 (5 bases). Germline values: CDR1 SGHNT, CDR2 YENEEA. V lost 1 base to trimming and J lost 5 bases, with 11 bases between them. The CDR3 contains 14 residues.

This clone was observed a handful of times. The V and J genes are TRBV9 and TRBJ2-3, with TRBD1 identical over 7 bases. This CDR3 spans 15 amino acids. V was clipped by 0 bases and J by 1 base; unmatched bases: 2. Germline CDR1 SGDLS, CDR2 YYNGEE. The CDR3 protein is CASSVVDRGTDTQYF. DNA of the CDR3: TGTGCCAGCAGCGTAGTTGACAGGGGCACAGATACGCAGTATTTT.

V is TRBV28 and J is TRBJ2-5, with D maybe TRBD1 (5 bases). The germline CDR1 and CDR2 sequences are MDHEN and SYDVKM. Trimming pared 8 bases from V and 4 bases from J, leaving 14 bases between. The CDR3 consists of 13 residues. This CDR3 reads CASYSTGLETQYF. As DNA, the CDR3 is TGTGCCAGCTATAGTACAGGATTAGAGACCCAGTACTTC.

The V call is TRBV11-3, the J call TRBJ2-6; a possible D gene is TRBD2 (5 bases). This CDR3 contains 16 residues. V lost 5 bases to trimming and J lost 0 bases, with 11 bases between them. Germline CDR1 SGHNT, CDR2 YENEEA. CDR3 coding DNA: TGTGCCAGCAGCCCTGGGAGCTACTCTGGGGCCAACGTCCTGACTTTC. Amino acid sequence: CASSPGSYSGANVLTF.

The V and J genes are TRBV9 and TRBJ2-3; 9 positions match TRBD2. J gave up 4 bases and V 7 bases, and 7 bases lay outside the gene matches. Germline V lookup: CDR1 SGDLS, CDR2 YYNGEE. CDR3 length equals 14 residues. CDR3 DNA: TGTGCCAGCGAGGTAGGGACTAGCTCAGATACGCAGTATTTT. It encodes CASEVGTSSDTQYF.

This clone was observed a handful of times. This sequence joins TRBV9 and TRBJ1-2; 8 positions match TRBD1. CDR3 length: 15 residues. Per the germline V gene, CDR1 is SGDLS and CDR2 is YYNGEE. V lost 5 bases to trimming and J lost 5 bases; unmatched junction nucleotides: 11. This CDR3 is CASSPGQGRGYGYTF. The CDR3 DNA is TGTGCCAGCAGTCCCGGACAGGGTCGGGGTTATGGCTACACCTTC.

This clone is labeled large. In DNA, the CDR3 is TGTGCCAGCAGGGATCCGGGACAACACTATGGCTACACCTTC. Translation gives CASRDPGQHYGYTF. The rearrangement links TRBV11-3 to TRBJ1-2; tentatively, D is TRBD1 (6 bases). Trimming took off 6 bases at V and 3 bases at J, with 14 bases between the two ends. Germline CDR1 is SGHNT and CDR2 is YENEEA. This CDR3 is built from 14 residues.

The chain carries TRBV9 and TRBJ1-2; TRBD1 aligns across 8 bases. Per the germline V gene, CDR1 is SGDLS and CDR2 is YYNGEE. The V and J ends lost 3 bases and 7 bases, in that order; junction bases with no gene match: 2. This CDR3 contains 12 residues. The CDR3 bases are TGTGCCAGCAGCGGACAGGGGTTTGGCTACACCTTC. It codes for CASSGQGFGYTF.

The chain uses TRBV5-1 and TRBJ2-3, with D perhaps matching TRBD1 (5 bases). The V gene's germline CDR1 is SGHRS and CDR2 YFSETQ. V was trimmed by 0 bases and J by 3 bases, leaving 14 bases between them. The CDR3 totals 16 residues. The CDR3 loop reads CASSLAVGLETDTQYF. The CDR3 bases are TGCGCCAGCAGCTTGGCCGTGGGGCTCGAGACAGATACGCAGTATTTT. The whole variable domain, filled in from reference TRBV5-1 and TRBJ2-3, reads KAGVTQTPRYLIKTRGQQVTLSCSPISGHRSVSWYQQTPGQGLQFLFEYFSETQRNKGNFPGRFSGRQFSNSRSEMNVSTLELGDSALYLCASSLAVGLETDTQYFGPGTRLTVL.

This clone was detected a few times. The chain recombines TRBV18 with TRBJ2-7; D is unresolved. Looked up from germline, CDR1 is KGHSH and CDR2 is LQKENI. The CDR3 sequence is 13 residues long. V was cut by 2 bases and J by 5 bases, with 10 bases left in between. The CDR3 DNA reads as TGTGCCAGCTCACCAACCACGGACCACGAGCAGTACTTC. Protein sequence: CASSPTTDHEQYF.

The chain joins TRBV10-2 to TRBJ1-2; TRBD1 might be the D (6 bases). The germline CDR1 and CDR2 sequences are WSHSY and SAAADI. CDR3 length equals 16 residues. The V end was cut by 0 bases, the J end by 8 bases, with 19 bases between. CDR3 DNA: TGCGCCAGCAGTGAGTCGCAGCAACAGGGCCTACGGGGCTACACCTTC. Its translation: CASSESQQQGLRGYTF.

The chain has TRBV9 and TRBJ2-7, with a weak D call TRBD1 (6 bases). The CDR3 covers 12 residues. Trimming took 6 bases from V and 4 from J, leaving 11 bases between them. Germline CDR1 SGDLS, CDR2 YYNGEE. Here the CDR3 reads CASMDSLYEQYF. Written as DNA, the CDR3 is TGTGCCAGCATGGACAGCCTTTACGAGCAGTACTTC.